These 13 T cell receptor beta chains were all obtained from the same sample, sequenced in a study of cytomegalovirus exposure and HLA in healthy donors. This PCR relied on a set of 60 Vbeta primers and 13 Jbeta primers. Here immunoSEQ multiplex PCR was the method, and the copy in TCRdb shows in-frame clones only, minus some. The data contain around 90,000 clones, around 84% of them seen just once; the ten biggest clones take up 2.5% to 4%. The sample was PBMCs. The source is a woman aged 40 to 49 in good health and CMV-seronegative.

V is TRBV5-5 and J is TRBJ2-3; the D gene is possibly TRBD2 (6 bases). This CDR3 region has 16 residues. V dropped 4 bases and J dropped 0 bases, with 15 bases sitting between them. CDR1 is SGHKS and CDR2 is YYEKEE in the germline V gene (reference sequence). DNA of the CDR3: TGTGCCAGCAGCCTAGTAAATGGGGGGAGCACAGATACGCAGTATTTT. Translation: CASSLVNGGSTDTQYF.

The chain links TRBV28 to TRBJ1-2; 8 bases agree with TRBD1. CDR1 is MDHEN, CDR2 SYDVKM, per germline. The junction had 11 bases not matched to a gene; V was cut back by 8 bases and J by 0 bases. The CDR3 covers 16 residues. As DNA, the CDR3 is TGTGCCAGCTCCCAGGGGGCGGTGGGAGCTAACTATGGCTACACCTTC. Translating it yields CASSQGAVGANYGYTF.

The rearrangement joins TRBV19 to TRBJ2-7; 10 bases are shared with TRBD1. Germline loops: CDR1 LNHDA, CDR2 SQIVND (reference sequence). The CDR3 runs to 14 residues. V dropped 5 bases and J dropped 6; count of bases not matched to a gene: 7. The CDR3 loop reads CASSADRGLGEQYF. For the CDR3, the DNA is TGTGCCAGTAGTGCTGACAGGGGGCTGGGCGAGCAGTACTTC.

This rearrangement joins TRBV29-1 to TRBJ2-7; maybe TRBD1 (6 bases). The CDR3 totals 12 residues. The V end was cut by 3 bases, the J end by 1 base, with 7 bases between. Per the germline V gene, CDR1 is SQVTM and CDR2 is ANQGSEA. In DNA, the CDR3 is TGCAGCGTTGACCAGGGGTCCTACGAGCAGTACTTC. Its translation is CSVDQGSYEQYF.

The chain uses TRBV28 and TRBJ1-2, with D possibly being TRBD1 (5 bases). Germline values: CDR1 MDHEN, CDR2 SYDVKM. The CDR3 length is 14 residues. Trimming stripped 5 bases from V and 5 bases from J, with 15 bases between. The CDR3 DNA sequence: TGTGCCAGCAGTCCTCCGGGGGTAGGTTATGGCTACACCTTC. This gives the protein CASSPPGVGYGYTF.

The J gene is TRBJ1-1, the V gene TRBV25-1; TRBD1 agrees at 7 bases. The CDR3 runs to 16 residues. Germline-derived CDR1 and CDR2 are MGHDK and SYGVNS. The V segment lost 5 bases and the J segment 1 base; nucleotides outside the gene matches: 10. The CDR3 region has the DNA TGTGCCAGCAGTTACCTATTTGGACAGGCGAACACTGAAGCTTTCTTT. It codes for CASSYLFGQANTEAFF.

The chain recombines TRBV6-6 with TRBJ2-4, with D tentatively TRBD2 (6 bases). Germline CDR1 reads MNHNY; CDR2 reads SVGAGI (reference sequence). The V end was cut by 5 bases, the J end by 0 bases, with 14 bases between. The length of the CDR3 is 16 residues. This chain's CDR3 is CASSPRDSLAKNIQYF. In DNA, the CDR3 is TGTGCCAGCAGTCCCCGGGACTCACTAGCCAAAAACATTCAGTACTTC.

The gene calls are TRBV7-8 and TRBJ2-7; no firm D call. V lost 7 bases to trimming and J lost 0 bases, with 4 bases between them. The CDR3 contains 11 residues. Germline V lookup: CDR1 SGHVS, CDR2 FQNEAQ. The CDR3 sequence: CASKSSYEQYF. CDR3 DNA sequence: TGTGCCAGCAAGAGCTCCTACGAGCAGTACTTC.

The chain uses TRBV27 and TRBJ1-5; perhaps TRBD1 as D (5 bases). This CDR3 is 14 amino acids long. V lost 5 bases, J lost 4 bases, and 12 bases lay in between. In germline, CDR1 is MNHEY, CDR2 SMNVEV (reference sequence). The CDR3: CASSTSGRNQPQHF. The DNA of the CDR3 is TGTGCCAGCAGTACGTCAGGGCGAAATCAGCCCCAGCATTTT.

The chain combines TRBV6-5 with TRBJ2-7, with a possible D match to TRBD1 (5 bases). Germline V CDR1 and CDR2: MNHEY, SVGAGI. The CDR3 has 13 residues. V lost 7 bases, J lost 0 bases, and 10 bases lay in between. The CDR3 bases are TGTGCCAGCATATCAGGGAACTCCTACGAGCAGTACTTC. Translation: CASISGNSYEQYF.

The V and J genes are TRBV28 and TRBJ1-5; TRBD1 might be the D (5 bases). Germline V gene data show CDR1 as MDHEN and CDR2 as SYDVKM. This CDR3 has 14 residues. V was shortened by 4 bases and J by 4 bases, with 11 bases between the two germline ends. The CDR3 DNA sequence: TGTGCCAGCAGTTCACTGGGGCCAAATCAGCCCCAGCATTTT. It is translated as CASSSLGPNQPQHF.

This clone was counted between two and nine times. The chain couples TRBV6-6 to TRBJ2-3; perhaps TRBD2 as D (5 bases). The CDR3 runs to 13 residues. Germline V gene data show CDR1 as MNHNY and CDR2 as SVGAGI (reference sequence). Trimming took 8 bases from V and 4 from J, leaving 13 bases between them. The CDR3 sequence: CASAPSSPDTQYF. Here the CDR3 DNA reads TGTGCCAGCGCTCCTAGCAGCCCAGATACGCAGTATTTT.

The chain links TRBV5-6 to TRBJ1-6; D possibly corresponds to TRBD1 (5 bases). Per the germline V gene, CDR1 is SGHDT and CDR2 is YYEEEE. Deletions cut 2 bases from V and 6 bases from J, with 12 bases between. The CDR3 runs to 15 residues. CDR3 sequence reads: CASSFVGRANSPLHF. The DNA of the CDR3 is TGTGCCAGCAGCTTTGTGGGCAGGGCTAATTCACCCCTCCACTTT.